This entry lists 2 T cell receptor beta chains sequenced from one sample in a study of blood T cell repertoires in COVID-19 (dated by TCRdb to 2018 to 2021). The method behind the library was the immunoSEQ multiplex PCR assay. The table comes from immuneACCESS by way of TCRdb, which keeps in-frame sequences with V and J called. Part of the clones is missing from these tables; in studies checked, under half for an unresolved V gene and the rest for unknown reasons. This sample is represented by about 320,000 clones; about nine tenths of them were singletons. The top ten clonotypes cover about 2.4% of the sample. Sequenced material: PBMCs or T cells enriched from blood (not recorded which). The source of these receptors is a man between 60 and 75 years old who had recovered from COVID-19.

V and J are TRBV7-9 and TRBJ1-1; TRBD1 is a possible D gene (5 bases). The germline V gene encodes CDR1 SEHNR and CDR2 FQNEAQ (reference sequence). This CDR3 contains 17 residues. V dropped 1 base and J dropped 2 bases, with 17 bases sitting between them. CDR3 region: CASSLGGRGGLNTEAFF. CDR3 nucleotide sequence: TGTGCCAGCAGCTTAGGGGGAAGGGGAGGGCTCAACACTGAAGCTTTCTTT.

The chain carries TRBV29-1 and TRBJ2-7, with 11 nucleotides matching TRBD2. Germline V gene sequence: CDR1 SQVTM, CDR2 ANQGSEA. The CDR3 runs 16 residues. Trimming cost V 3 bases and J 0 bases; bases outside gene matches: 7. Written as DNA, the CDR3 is TGCAGCGTTGATGGGCTAGGACTAGCGGGCTCCTACGAGCAGTACTTC. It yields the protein CSVDGLGLAGSYEQYF.